This TCR beta chain derives from a study of identical twins. Study results and limitations: For zero-insertion analyses, partial confounding could come from invariant MAIT and iNKT cells. Modeled out-of-frame TCR alpha sharing in monozygotic twins fell below observed levels.

Looked up from germline, CDR1 is MGHRA and CDR2 is YSYEKL. Between the trimmed V and J ends, which lost 0 bases and 5 bases, there was a span of 19 bases. The CDR3 covers 17 residues. TCRdb itself ran the 5' RACE reads through MiXCR, one entry per CDR3 protein. The sample carries about 300,000 distinct CDR3 sequences, 9% to 15% recorded once. Worth noting for this clonotype: Antigen: not known.

The same sample was also studied in work on yellow fever vaccine responses in identical twins.

The source material was CD8+ T cells sorted from blood. The TCR sequence derives from a woman younger than 35 in good health. The chain recombines TRBV4-1 with TRBJ2-5; tentatively, D is TRBD1 (5 bases). This chain's CDR3 is CASSQDSGQGRLETQYF. The CDR3 region has the DNA TGCGCCAGCAGCCAAGATTCAGGGCAGGGAAGGCTGGAGACCCAGTACTTC.